These 10 T cell receptor beta chains came from one sample sequenced in a study of blood T cell repertoires in COVID-19. Generated by immunoSEQ multiplex PCR, the TCRdb table keeps only in-frame clones and is missing some. The data contain a few hundred thousand clones, 88% of them singletons. Sequences were obtained from PBMCs or T cells enriched from blood (not recorded which). These receptor sequences come from a middle-aged woman with acute COVID-19.

There are a few counts of this clone. The V and J genes are TRBV7-6 and TRBJ2-2, with unresolved D. The CDR3 loop spans 15 amino acids. The V end was cut by 0 bases, the J end by 4 bases, with 9 bases between. The germline CDR1 and CDR2 sequences are SGHVS and FNYEAQ. CDR3 residues: CASSLAGSGTGELFF. The CDR3 DNA reads as TGTGCCAGCAGCTTAGCGGGTTCGGGCACCGGGGAGCTGTTTTTT. The full variable domain, with the rest looked up from reference TRBV7-6 and TRBJ2-2, is GAGVSQSPRYKVTKRGQDVALRCDPISGHVSLYWYRQALGQGPEFLTYFNYEAQQDKSGLPNDRFSAERPEGSISTLTIQRTEQRDSAMYRCASSLAGSGTGELFFGEGSRLTVL.

This clone appeared a single time. This chain connects TRBV6-2 or TRBV6-3 to TRBJ2-2, with 10 bases identical to TRBD2. The V segment lost 5 bases and the J segment 6 bases; nucleotides outside the gene matches: 6. This CDR3 region has 15 residues. CDR1 is MNHEY, CDR2 SVGEGT, per germline. The CDR3 nucleotides are TGTGCCAGCAGTACCGGGACTAGCGTGCCCGGGGAGCTGTTTTTT. This encodes CASSTGTSVPGELFF.

The chain uses TRBV10-3 and TRBJ2-1; 8 bases line up with TRBD1. The germline V gene encodes CDR1 ENHRY and CDR2 SYGVKD. Trimming cost V 4 bases and J 6 bases; bases outside gene matches: 5. The CDR3 contains 14 residues. In DNA form, the CDR3 reads TGTGCCATCAGTGCGGGACAGGCCTCCAATGAGCAGTTCTTC. This codes for CAISAGQASNEQFF.

The chain employs TRBV11-2 and TRBJ2-7, with TRBD1 as a possible D gene (5 bases). Trimming pared 1 base from V and 1 base from J, leaving 11 bases between. CDR3 length equals 15 residues. Germline V gene data show CDR1 as SGHAT and CDR2 as FQNNGV. The CDR3 DNA is TGTGCCAGCAGCTTAGTTCCAGGGTGGTCCTACGAGCAGTACTTC. Amino acid sequence: CASSLVPGWSYEQYF.

CDR3 in amino acids: CASSPDPRTSGRASYNEQFF. CDR3 sequence (DNA): TGTGCCAGTAGTCCCGACCCTCGGACTAGCGGGAGGGCCTCTTACAATGAGCAGTTCTTC. V gene TRBV19 combines with J gene TRBJ2-1, with TRBD2 matching over 15 bases. Germline V CDR1 and CDR2: LNHDA, SQIVND (reference sequence). Trimming cost V 5 bases and J 4 bases; bases outside gene matches: 15. The CDR3 covers 20 residues.

This clone was detected only once. The V gene is TRBV9, the J gene TRBJ2-5, with TRBD1 as a possible D gene (6 bases). V lost 0 bases and J 5 bases, leaving 14 bases between the germline ends. Germline V gene sequence: CDR1 SGDLS, CDR2 YYNGEE. This CDR3 contains 15 residues. In DNA form, the CDR3 reads TGTGCCAGCAGCGTAGGGGGGCAGTCTCAGGAGACCCAGTACTTC. Protein sequence: CASSVGGQSQETQYF.

The V gene is TRBV3-1 (or the pseudogene TRBV3-2), the J gene TRBJ1-1, with D possibly being TRBD1 (6 bases). The V gene's germline CDR1 is LGHDT and CDR2 YNNKEL (reference sequence). With 7 bases removed from V and 2 bases from J, the gap between germline ends came to 14 bases. This CDR3 is 14 amino acids long. The CDR3 nucleotides are TGTGCCAGCACCCGGACAGAAGACAACACTGAAGCTTTCTTT. Encoded protein: CASTRTEDNTEAFF.

The chain combines TRBV6-2 or TRBV6-3 with TRBJ2-7, with no clear D. The CDR3 has 11 amino acids. Germline CDR1 and CDR2: MNHEY and SVGEGT. The V end lost 3 bases, the J end lost 5 bases, and 5 bases lay between the germline ends. This chain's CDR3 is CASSYLNEQYF. The CDR3 nucleotides read TGTGCCAGCAGTTATCTTAACGAGCAGTACTTC.

The V call is TRBV29-1, the J call TRBJ2-7, with TRBD2 as a possible D gene (6 bases). V lost 2 bases and J lost 6, with 8 bases in between. This CDR3 comprises 11 residues. Germline V CDR1 and CDR2: SQVTM, ANQGSEA. The CDR3 reads CSVEQGGEQYV. CDR3 DNA: TGCAGCGTTGAACAGGGAGGCGAGCAGTACGTC.

V gene TRBV2 combines with J gene TRBJ1-6; tentative D call: TRBD1 (6 bases). Germline lookup yields CDR1 SNHLY and CDR2 FYNNEI. The CDR3 consists of 15 residues. Between the trimmed V and J ends, which lost 6 bases and 6 bases, there was a span of 15 bases. CDR3 residues: CASSASDSSNSPLHF. The CDR3 bases are TGTGCCAGCAGCGCCTCGGACAGTTCTAATTCACCCCTCCACTTT. The entire variable domain, with the rest obtained from reference TRBV2 and TRBJ1-6, is as follows: EPEVTQTPSHQVTQMGQEVILRCVPISNHLYFYWYRQILGQKVEFLVSFYNNEISEKSEIFDDQFSVERPDGSNFTLKIRSTKLEDSAMYFCASSASDSSNSPLHFGNGTRLTVT.